The 10 T cell receptor beta chains below come from one sample, sequenced in a study of regulatory T cells in long-lasting Graves disease (dated by TCRdb to the early 2020s). Library generation was performed with multiplex PCR. Sequenced using an Illumina HiSeq 4000. TCR beta libraries were built with iRepertoire HTBI primers and Arm-PCR amplification of CDR3 regions. The raw public data were reprocessed by TCRdb itself: fastp quality trimming at Q25, MiXCR clonotype calling, in-frame beta chains only. Under each unique CDR3 protein, matching rows form one entry showing the most common genes and DNA. Counted in this sample were roughly 430,000 distinct CDR3 sequences; 21% of them appeared once. The ten largest clones represent roughly an eighth of the sample. In light of the paper, this sample's time point label describes: persistent/refractory GD, antithyroid drugs over 5 years with positive TRAb. For both TCR sequencing and RNA sequencing, RNA was extracted from PBMCs using TRIzol.

Material: peripheral blood mononuclear cells (PBMCs), obtained when the disease was refractory, from a patient treated with antithyroid drugs. The receptors originated from a female donor with Graves disease.

This clonotype has only one observation. The chain carries TRBV24-1 and TRBJ2-1; possibly TRBD1 for D (6 bases). Germline loops: CDR1 KGHDR, CDR2 SFDVKD. V lost 3 bases and J 1 base, leaving 9 bases between the germline ends. This CDR3 contains 15 residues. CDR3 protein: CATSDAGASYNEQFF. The CDR3 DNA sequence: TGTGCCACCAGTGATGCAGGGGCATCCTACAATGAGCAGTTCTTC.

The rearrangement links TRBV3-1 to TRBJ2-1, with 12 positions matching TRBD2. J gave up 8 bases and V 8 bases, and 10 bases lay outside the gene matches. This CDR3 contains 15 residues. Germline CDR1 is LGHDT and CDR2 is YNNKEL (reference sequence). The CDR3 DNA sequence: TGTGCCAGCCAAGGAACTAGCGGGAGGTATGATGAGCAGTTCTTC. Translated, it gives CASQGTSGRYDEQFF.

This clonotype appeared a few times. V and J are TRBV6-1 and TRBJ1-6, with no clear D. Germline V gene data show CDR1 as MNHNS and CDR2 as SASEGT. Trimming shortened V by 5 bases and J by 8 bases, and 10 bases separated the two germline ends. The CDR3 sequence is 13 residues long. CDR3 residues: CASSRLADSPLHF. DNA for the CDR3: TGTGCCAGCAGTCGACTCGCTGATTCACCCCTCCACTTT.

The V and J genes are TRBV28 and TRBJ2-1; D unresolved. The CDR3 has 15 amino acids. The V gene lost 5 bases and the J gene lost 0 bases, with 11 bases spanning the gap. Per germline, CDR1 MDHEN and CDR2 SYDVKM. This chain's CDR3 is CASSLYQSSYNEQFF. The CDR3 DNA reads TGTGCCAGCAGTCTATACCAGAGCTCCTACAATGAGCAGTTCTTC.

This clonotype was counted many times. This chain connects TRBV28 to TRBJ2-4; possibly TRBD2 for D (6 bases). The ends were cut back, 3 bases at V and 0 bases at J, with 12 bases in the middle. Looked up from germline, CDR1 is MDHEN and CDR2 is SYDVKM. This CDR3 is built from 16 residues. CDR3 nucleotide sequence: TGTGCCAGCAGTTTGCGGGGCTTACTAGCCAAAAACATTCAGTACTTC. This encodes CASSLRGLLAKNIQYF.

Here the CDR3 reads CASSQGLGETQYF. Here the CDR3 DNA reads TGTGCCAGCAGCCAGGGACTAGGGGAGACCCAGTACTTC. The V gene is TRBV7-3, the J gene TRBJ2-5; TRBD2 agrees at 8 bases. The CDR3 is 13 residues long. Per germline, CDR1 SGHTA and CDR2 FQGTGA. J lost 5 bases, V lost 5 bases, and 4 bases had no gene match.

The table lists this clonotype with many counts. The chain is built from TRBV2 and TRBJ1-4; weak D call: TRBD1 (5 bases). The CDR3 length is 14 residues. V lost 2 bases, J lost 5 bases, and 9 bases lay in between. Germline V gives CDR1 SNHLY, CDR2 FYNNEI. The CDR3 region is CASSETGENEKLFF. The CDR3 DNA reads TGTGCCAGCAGTGAAACGGGGGAAAATGAAAAACTGTTTTTT. Together with reference TRBV2 and TRBJ1-4, the CDR3 gives the full variable domain: EPEVTQTPSHQVTQMGQEVILRCVPISNHLYFYWYRQILGQKVEFLVSFYNNEISEKSEIFDDQFSVERPDGSNFTLKIRSTKLEDSAMYFCASSETGENEKLFFGSGTQLSVL.

This clonotype was found a few times. This chain links TRBV27 with TRBJ1-4, with D tentatively TRBD1 (5 bases). This CDR3 is 16 amino acids long. V gave up 5 bases and J gave up 5 bases, with 18 bases separating them. CDR1 is MNHEY and CDR2 is SMNVEV in the germline V gene (reference sequence). The CDR3 coding sequence is TGTGCCAGCAGTCTCACCCGATCGGGGCCGAATGAAAAACTGTTTTTT. Amino acid sequence: CASSLTRSGPNEKLFF.

Many counts were recorded for this clonotype. J is TRBJ1-3 and V is TRBV2, with D possibly being TRBD1 (5 bases). The germline CDR1 and CDR2 sequences are SNHLY and FYNNEI. The CDR3 has 13 amino acids. V lost 3 bases, J lost 4 bases, and 7 bases lay in between. The CDR3: CASSEGTGNTIYF. The CDR3 DNA reads TGTGCCAGCAGTGAGGGGACCGGAAACACCATATATTTT. Filled out from reference TRBV2 and TRBJ1-3, the complete variable domain reads EPEVTQTPSHQVTQMGQEVILRCVPISNHLYFYWYRQILGQKVEFLVSFYNNEISEKSEIFDDQFSVERPDGSNFTLKIRSTKLEDSAMYFCASSEGTGNTIYFGEGSWLTVV.

At least ten counts were recorded for this clonotype. This CDR3 reads CSVEYRPNEKLFF. The CDR3, as DNA: TGCAGCGTTGAATACAGGCCTAATGAAAAACTGTTTTTT. The chain joins TRBV29-1 to TRBJ1-4; D is perhaps TRBD1 (5 bases). Trimming cost V 2 bases and J 3 bases, with 7 bases left between them. The germline CDR1 and CDR2 sequences are SQVTM and ANQGSEA. CDR3 length: 13 residues. Full variable domain (remainder filled in from reference TRBV29-1 and TRBJ1-4): SAVISQKPSRDICQRGTSLTIQCQVDSQVTMMFWYRQQPGQSLTLIATANQGSEATYESGFVIDKFPISRPNLTFSTLTVSNMSPEDSSIYLCSVEYRPNEKLFFGSGTQLSVL.